This TCR beta chain was sequenced during a study of blood T cell repertoires in COVID-19. With 0 bases removed from V and 10 bases from J, the gap between germline ends came to 13 bases. The germline gives CDR1 LGHNA, CDR2 YSLEER. This CDR3 region has 15 residues. Assay: immunoSEQ multiplex PCR; the TCRdb copy retains only in-frame clones and omits some. The table has about 240,000 clones, about 91% seen once; the top ten hold about 2.5%. Sequenced sample: PBMCs or T cells enriched from blood (not recorded which). The chain employs TRBV4-3 and TRBJ1-6; D gene unclear. The receptor comes from a woman aged 25 to 45 with acute COVID-19. Here the CDR3 DNA reads TGCGCCAGCAGCCAAGAGACCCGTACAGTATCACCCCTCCACTTT. As protein: CASSQETRTVSPLHF.